What follows are 11 T cell receptor beta chains derived from one specimen sequenced in a study of blood T cell repertoires in COVID-19. Clones were read by immunoSEQ multiplex PCR, and TCRdb kept only the in-frame ones, dropping some. Of about 370,000 clones in the sample, 90% were seen once. The specimen was peripheral blood. These receptor sequences come from a man between 18 and 29 years old with active or convalescent COVID-19.

The V call is TRBV18, the J call TRBJ1-4; tentatively, D is TRBD1 (5 bases). Deletions cut 0 bases from V and 7 bases from J, with 12 bases between. The CDR3 length is 15 residues. Germline V gene sequence: CDR1 KGHSH, CDR2 LQKENI. CDR3 residues: CASSPPTGGSEKLFF. The CDR3 DNA reads as TGTGCCAGCTCACCACCCACCGGGGGGAGTGAAAAACTGTTTTTT.

The genes are TRBV9 and TRBJ2-3; no definite D call. Germline V gene data show CDR1 as SGDLS and CDR2 as YYNGEE. V was shortened by 2 bases and J by 2 bases, with 12 bases between the two germline ends. The CDR3 loop spans 15 amino acids. The CDR3, as DNA: TGTGCCAGCAGCGTCGGTCAAACCTTCACAGATACGCAGTATTTT. Its translation is CASSVGQTFTDTQYF. Using reference TRBV9 and TRBJ2-3 for the parts outside the CDR3, the full variable domain is DSGVTQTPKHLITATGQRVTLRCSPRSGDLSVYWYQQSLDQGLQFLIQYYNGEERAKGNILERFSAQQFPDLHSELNLSSLELGDSALYFCASSVGQTFTDTQYFGPGTRLTVL.

This chain connects TRBV27 to TRBJ1-1; D may be TRBD1 (6 bases). The CDR3 length is 12 residues. Germline V lookup: CDR1 MNHEY, CDR2 SMNVEV (reference sequence). V shed 9 bases and J shed 4 bases, with 12 bases lying between them. DNA for the CDR3: TGTGCCAGTTCGGGGGGGGCCACTGAAGCTTTCTTT. Its translation is CASSGGATEAFF.

This sequence joins TRBV27 and TRBJ2-1; TRBD2 matches 7 bases. Per germline, CDR1 MNHEY and CDR2 SMNVEV (reference sequence). The V gene end was trimmed by 1 base and the J gene end by 3 bases; junction bases not matched to a gene: 6. The CDR3 loop spans 16 amino acids. CDR3 loop: CASSLLGPSGYNEQFF. The CDR3 DNA reads TGTGCCAGCAGTTTATTAGGTCCTAGCGGCTACAATGAGCAGTTCTTC.

The genes are TRBV27 and TRBJ1-1; D is perhaps TRBD1 (5 bases). V shed 8 bases and J shed 0 bases, with 13 bases lying between them. CDR1 MNHEY and CDR2 SMNVEV come from the germline V gene (reference sequence). This CDR3 spans 14 amino acids. The CDR3 DNA is TGTGCCAGCTTTGGGGGGGGTTTGAACACTGAAGCTTTCTTT. Translating gives CASFGGGLNTEAFF.

The chain combines TRBV29-1 with TRBJ1-2; D might be TRBD1 (5 bases). Germline CDR1 is SQVTM and CDR2 is ANQGSEA. The ends were cut back, 4 bases at V and 3 bases at J, with 12 bases in the middle. The CDR3 is 13 amino acids. CDR3 in DNA: TGCAGCGTTGTCGGGGGGAAGGACTATGGCTACACCTTC. Its protein product is CSVVGGKDYGYTF.

This chain links TRBV28 with TRBJ2-1; 16 bases match TRBD2. Germline V CDR1 and CDR2: MDHEN, SYDVKM. After removal of 5 bases from V and 4 bases from J, the junction contained 11 bases not matched to a gene. The CDR3 sequence is 19 residues long. CDR3: CASSPGTSGRGRIYNEQFF. The CDR3 DNA follows: TGTGCCAGCAGTCCTGGGACTAGCGGGAGGGGGCGTATTTACAATGAGCAGTTCTTC. Complete variable domain (other parts from reference TRBV28 and TRBJ2-1): DVKVTQSSRYLVKRTGEKVFLECVQDMDHENMFWYRQDPGLGLRLIYFSYDVKMKEKGDIPEGYSVSREKKERFSLILESASTNQTSMYLCASSPGTSGRGRIYNEQFFGPGTRLTVL.

This sequence joins TRBV5-5 and TRBJ2-7; D is uncertain. With 4 bases removed from V and 7 bases from J, the gap between germline ends came to 18 bases. Germline V CDR1 and CDR2: SGHKS, YYEKEE (reference sequence). The CDR3 spans 14 residues. CDR3 DNA sequence: TGTGCCAGCAGCAAAACCAGCGTGATCGGGGAGCAGTACTTC. This codes for CASSKTSVIGEQYF. The whole variable domain, remainder taken from reference TRBV5-5 and TRBJ2-7, is DAGVTQSPTHLIKTRGQQVTLRCSPISGHKSVSWYQQVLGQGPQFIFQYYEKEERGRGNFPDRFSARQFPNYSSELNVNALLLGDSALYLCASSKTSVIGEQYFGPGTRLTVT.

This sequence joins TRBV4-1 and TRBJ1-4, with D uncertain. The V and J ends lost 1 base and 8 bases respectively, with 8 bases between them. Germline V gene lookup returns CDR1 MGHRA and CDR2 YSYEKL. There are 13 residues in the CDR3. The CDR3 loop reads CASSQGAWEKLFF. For the CDR3, the DNA is TGCGCCAGCAGCCAAGGGGCCTGGGAAAAACTGTTTTTT.

This chain connects TRBV28 to TRBJ1-5; 9 nucleotides match TRBD1. J was trimmed by 8 bases and V by 7 bases; bases with no gene match: 9. The CDR3 loop spans 14 amino acids. CDR1 MDHEN and CDR2 SYDVKM come from the germline V gene. For the CDR3, the DNA is TGTGCCAGCACCACAGGGGGCGCAGGAAAGCCCCAGCATTTT. Translation: CASTTGGAGKPQHF.

V usage is TRBV24-1 and J usage is TRBJ2-3; 10 bases line up with TRBD2. With V trimmed by 1 base and J by 3 bases, 6 bases remained unmatched. Per germline, CDR1 KGHDR and CDR2 SFDVKD. The CDR3 is made up of 17 amino acids. CDR3 nucleotides: TGTGCCACCAGTGATTTAGCGGGGGGGCCCCTGACAGATACGCAGTATTTT. This gives the protein CATSDLAGGPLTDTQYF.